These 31 T cell receptor beta chains came from one sample sequenced in a study of T cells in localized non-small cell lung cancer. The data were produced by immunoSEQ multiplex PCR, yet TCRdb's version contains in-frame clones alone and is incomplete. The repertoire consists of about 59,000 clones, with 80% to 95% occurring once and the leading ten covering 15% to 20%. This sample comprised peripheral blood, obtained before any cancer treatment. These receptors were collected from a man between 40 and 70 years old with stage I lung adenocarcinoma.

This rearrangement joins TRBV2 to TRBJ2-7; D not resolved. The CDR3 runs 14 residues. Germline CDR1 SNHLY, CDR2 FYNNEI. Between the trimmed V and J ends, which lost 1 base and 3 bases, there was a span of 10 bases. The CDR3 loop is CASSEGGESYEQYF. The CDR3 region has the DNA TGTGCCAGCAGTGAAGGAGGTGAGAGCTACGAGCAGTACTTC.

The chain couples TRBV6-5 to TRBJ1-2; tentative D call: TRBD1 (5 bases). V lost 4 bases to trimming and J lost 6 bases, with 12 bases between them. The germline V gene has CDR1 MNHEY and CDR2 SVGAGI. CDR3 length: 13 residues. The chain's CDR3 is CASSWTRINGYTF. CDR3 sequence (DNA): TGTGCCAGCAGTTGGACAAGAATCAATGGCTACACCTTC.

The chain couples TRBV28 to TRBJ2-4; the D is unclear. The CDR3 contains 14 residues. V lost 2 bases to trimming and J lost 0 bases, with 5 bases between them. The germline CDR1 and CDR2 sequences are MDHEN and SYDVKM. This CDR3 is CASSLSPAKNIQYF. The CDR3 bases are TGTGCCAGCAGTTTAAGTCCAGCCAAAAACATTCAGTACTTC. The full variable domain, with the rest looked up from reference TRBV28 and TRBJ2-4, is DVKVTQSSRYLVKRTGEKVFLECVQDMDHENMFWYRQDPGLGLRLIYFSYDVKMKEKGDIPEGYSVSREKKERFSLILESASTNQTSMYLCASSLSPAKNIQYFGAGTRLSVL.

The chain uses TRBV2 and TRBJ2-7; 10 positions match TRBD1. This CDR3 is 15 amino acids long. Per the germline V gene, CDR1 is SNHLY and CDR2 is FYNNEI. V shed 6 bases and J 2 bases; nucleotides not matched to a gene: 7. This CDR3 is CASRPDRGLTYEQYF. The CDR3 bases are TGTGCCAGCAGGCCAGACAGGGGGCTAACCTACGAGCAGTACTTC.

The CDR3 here is CASSPFTENTEAFF. CDR3 DNA: TGTGCCAGCTCACCATTTACGGAGAACACTGAAGCTTTCTTT. This chain joins TRBV18 and TRBJ1-1; D ambiguous. The CDR3 has 14 residues. In germline, CDR1 is KGHSH, CDR2 LQKENI. V was trimmed by 2 bases and J by 1 base, leaving 8 bases between them. The whole variable domain, filled in from reference TRBV18 and TRBJ1-1, reads NAGVMQNPRHLVRRRGQEARLRCSPMKGHSHVYWYRQLPEEGLKFMVYLQKENIIDESGMPKERFSAEFPKEGPSILRIQQVVRGDSAAYFCASSPFTENTEAFFGQGTRLTVV.

The chain links TRBV4-1 to TRBJ2-3; TRBD2 matches 11 bases. The CDR3 runs to 15 residues. In germline, CDR1 is MGHRA, CDR2 YSYEKL. With 4 bases clipped from V and 6 bases from J, the junction kept 6 bases outside the gene matches. CDR3 region: CASSPLAGGLDTQYF. In DNA, the CDR3 is TGCGCCAGCAGCCCTCTAGCGGGAGGTTTGGATACGCAGTATTTT.

In DNA form, the CDR3 reads TGCGCCAGCAGAGGAGGTGTAGGGGCTGGGGCCAACGTCCTGACTTTC. Translation gives CASRGGVGAGANVLTF. The chain recombines TRBV5-1 with TRBJ2-6; either TRBD1 or TRBD2 may supply D (5 bases each). The CDR3 is made up of 16 amino acids. Germline-derived CDR1 and CDR2 are SGHRS and YFSETQ. Trimming stripped 5 bases from V and 2 bases from J, with 14 bases between.

The rearrangement uses TRBV2 and TRBJ1-1; D is undetermined. The CDR3 totals 13 residues. V was pared by 8 bases and J by 0 bases, with 10 bases between. Germline V gene lookup returns CDR1 SNHLY and CDR2 FYNNEI. The CDR3 loop reads CASHRDLNTEAFF. CDR3 DNA sequence: TGTGCCAGCCATAGAGATCTGAACACTGAAGCTTTCTTT. The full variable domain, in which reference TRBV2 and TRBJ1-1 provide the parts outside the CDR3, is EPEVTQTPSHQVTQMGQEVILRCVPISNHLYFYWYRQILGQKVEFLVSFYNNEISEKSEIFDDQFSVERPDGSNFTLKIRSTKLEDSAMYFCASHRDLNTEAFFGQGTRLTVV.

The chain carries TRBV28 and TRBJ2-1, with 7 bases that match TRBD2. Per the germline V gene, CDR1 is MDHEN and CDR2 is SYDVKM. With 4 bases clipped from V and 10 bases from J, the junction kept 13 bases outside the gene matches. CDR3 size: 15 residues. CDR3 DNA: TGTGCCAGCAGTTCAAACCAGCGGGGACTCGGGGAGCAGTTCTTC. It specifies CASSSNQRGLGEQFF.

V usage is TRBV18 and J usage is TRBJ2-7; D is unresolved. In germline, CDR1 is KGHSH, CDR2 LQKENI. This CDR3 has 15 amino acids. V dropped 5 bases and J dropped 3 bases, with 17 bases sitting between them. CDR3: CASSTAKASGYEQYF. The CDR3 DNA is TGTGCCAGCTCAACCGCGAAGGCGAGTGGCTACGAGCAGTACTTC.

J is TRBJ1-1 and V is TRBV30; possibly TRBD1 for D (5 bases). From germline, CDR1 is GTSNPN and CDR2 SVGIG (reference sequence). With 0 bases removed from V and 0 bases from J, the gap between germline ends came to 8 bases. The CDR3 length is 14 residues. The DNA of the CDR3 is TGTGCCTGGAGTGTTGGGGGAATGAACACTGAAGCTTTCTTT. Its translation: CAWSVGGMNTEAFF.

This chain connects TRBV9 to TRBJ2-1; a weak D match, TRBD2 (5 bases). The CDR3 consists of 15 residues. The ends were cut back, 1 base at V and 4 bases at J, with 12 bases in the middle. Germline CDR1 and CDR2: SGDLS and YYNGEE. The CDR3 DNA is TGTGCCAGCAGCGTATCCAGCGGCGGATACAATGAGCAGTTCTTC. Translation gives CASSVSSGGYNEQFF.

The chain joins TRBV27 to TRBJ2-7; D assignment may be TRBD1 or TRBD2 (5 bases each). This CDR3 has 13 amino acids. Germline V gene sequence: CDR1 MNHEY, CDR2 SMNVEV (reference sequence). The germline V and J ends were trimmed by 6 bases and 4 bases, with 13 bases remaining between them. For the CDR3, the DNA is TGTGCCAGCAGAGGGGAGCCCTCGTACGAGCAGTACTTC. The encoded protein is CASRGEPSYEQYF.

This sequence joins TRBV7-2 and TRBJ2-2, with D possibly TRBD2 on 6 matching bases. The CDR3 sequence is 14 residues long. The V gene's germline CDR1 is SGHTA and CDR2 FQGNSA. Trimming stripped 1 base from V and 4 bases from J, with 7 bases between. CDR3 sequence reads: CASSLGGVTGELFF. For the CDR3, the DNA is TGTGCCAGCAGCTTAGGCGGGGTCACCGGGGAGCTGTTTTTT. Using reference TRBV7-2 and TRBJ2-2 for the parts outside the CDR3, the full variable domain is GAGVSQSPSNKVTEKGKDVELRCDPISGHTALYWYRQSLGQGLEFLIYFQGNSAPDKSGLPSDRFSAERTGGSVSTLTIQRTQQEDSAVYLCASSLGGVTGELFFGEGSRLTVL.

The chain joins TRBV6-4 to TRBJ2-1, with 8 bases identical to TRBD2. This CDR3 is built from 14 residues. In germline, CDR1 is MRHNA, CDR2 SNTAGT. With 9 bases clipped from V and 9 bases from J, the junction kept 13 bases outside the gene matches. In nucleotides, the CDR3 is TGTGCCAGGTATAGTCCGGGAGGGACTAGTGAGCAGTTCTTC. Translating gives CARYSPGGTSEQFF.

This clone was detected only once. This chain connects TRBV5-1 to TRBJ2-5; D is perhaps TRBD1 (5 bases). V dropped 5 bases and J dropped 5 bases, with 10 bases sitting between them. CDR1 is SGHRS, CDR2 YFSETQ, per germline. The CDR3 is made up of 12 amino acids. CDR3 nucleotides: TGCGCCAGCAGGAAGGGGATCGAGACCCAGTACTTC. Translated: CASRKGIETQYF. Using reference TRBV5-1 and TRBJ2-5 for the parts outside the CDR3, the full variable domain is KAGVTQTPRYLIKTRGQQVTLSCSPISGHRSVSWYQQTPGQGLQFLFEYFSETQRNKGNFPGRFSGRQFSNSRSEMNVSTLELGDSALYLCASRKGIETQYFGPGTRLLVL.

The chain has TRBV5-1 and TRBJ2-3; no clear D gene. Germline CDR1 and CDR2: SGHRS and YFSETQ. V was trimmed by 0 bases and J by 4 bases, leaving 12 bases between them. The CDR3 length is 15 residues. The CDR3 is CASSLASKRSDTQYF. Written as DNA, the CDR3 is TGCGCCAGCAGCTTGGCCAGCAAGAGATCAGATACGCAGTATTTT.

The CDR3, as DNA: TGTGCCAGCAGCTTGGGGCAGAGTCTAGCCAAAAACATTCAGTACTTC. It encodes CASSLGQSLAKNIQYF. This rearrangement joins TRBV5-6 to TRBJ2-4; D remains ambiguous. Germline V gene data show CDR1 as SGHDT and CDR2 as YYEEEE. V lost 0 bases to trimming and J lost 0 bases, with 10 bases between them. The CDR3 length is 16 residues.

This chain links TRBV4-1 with TRBJ1-1; D remains ambiguous. This CDR3 region has 14 residues. Germline-derived CDR1 and CDR2 are MGHRA and YSYEKL. With 5 bases removed from V and 1 base from J, the gap between germline ends came to 11 bases. DNA for the CDR3: TGCGCCAGCAGCGACGCAAGCTGGAACACTGAAGCTTTCTTT. Translating gives CASSDASWNTEAFF.

The rearrangement uses TRBV6-5 and TRBJ2-1, with 7 bases fitting TRBD1. There are 13 residues in the CDR3. J lost 6 bases, V lost 5 bases, and 4 bases had no gene match. CDR1 is MNHEY, CDR2 SVGAGI, per germline. The CDR3: CASSKGQTNEQFF. CDR3 in DNA: TGTGCCAGCAGTAAGGGACAGACCAATGAGCAGTTCTTC.

The sample holds a few counts of this clone. The J gene is TRBJ2-7, the V gene TRBV6-5; TRBD2 is a possible D gene (6 bases). Germline V lookup: CDR1 MNHEY, CDR2 SVGAGI. The CDR3 loop spans 14 amino acids. V was cut by 8 bases and J by 5 bases, with 19 bases left in between. CDR3 amino acids: CASARRGTYDEQYF. CDR3 nucleotides: TGTGCCAGCGCTCGGAGGGGTACGTATGACGAGCAGTACTTC.

The V call is TRBV29-1, the J call TRBJ2-7; D is possibly TRBD2 (6 bases). The germline CDR1 and CDR2 sequences are SQVTM and ANQGSEA. There are 13 residues in the CDR3. V was pared by 4 bases and J by 0 bases, with 10 bases between. The CDR3 sequence: CSVVGGTSYEQYF. CDR3 coding DNA: TGCAGCGTTGTTGGGGGGACCTCCTACGAGCAGTACTTC.

V is TRBV11-3 and J is TRBJ1-1, with D unresolved. CDR1 and CDR2 from the germline V gene are SGHNT and YENEEA. V lost 4 bases, J lost 1 base, and 13 bases lay in between. The CDR3 covers 15 residues. CDR3 protein: CASSSPERSNTEAFF. DNA of the CDR3: TGTGCCAGCAGCTCCCCGGAAAGGTCGAACACTGAAGCTTTCTTT.

This chain uses TRBV19 with TRBJ2-3; D ambiguous. In germline, CDR1 is LNHDA, CDR2 SQIVND (reference sequence). Trimming cost V 4 bases and J 0 bases, with 17 bases left between them. The CDR3 has 17 amino acids. CDR3: CASSTLLTDFSTDTQYF. The CDR3 region has the DNA TGTGCCAGTAGTACCCTCCTGACGGATTTTAGCACAGATACGCAGTATTTT.

This clone came up a few times. The CDR3 DNA is TGTGCCTGGAGTACGCCCCTGACAGGGTTATACGAGCAGTACTTC. This translates into CAWSTPLTGLYEQYF. The gene calls are TRBV30 and TRBJ2-7, with 7 positions matching TRBD1. The length of the CDR3 is 15 residues. After removal of 2 bases from V and 4 bases from J, the junction contained 11 bases not matched to a gene. Per germline, CDR1 GTSNPN and CDR2 SVGIG (reference sequence).

The V call is TRBV29-1, the J call TRBJ1-4, with TRBD1 as a possible D gene (6 bases). V was shortened by 7 bases and J by 7 bases, with 13 bases between the two germline ends. Germline V gene lookup returns CDR1 SQVTM and CDR2 ANQGSEA. This CDR3 comprises 12 residues. This CDR3 reads CSAGRGGEKLFF. As DNA, the CDR3 is TGCAGCGCGGGCAGGGGTGGTGAAAAACTGTTTTTT.

The rearrangement joins TRBV19 to TRBJ1-1; D ambiguous. Trimming stripped 7 bases from V and 3 bases from J, with 21 bases between. The V gene's germline CDR1 is LNHDA and CDR2 SQIVND (reference sequence). The CDR3 is made up of 16 amino acids. In DNA, the CDR3 is TGTGCCAGTAATAGAGGTTCCCAGCTTATGTACACTGAAGCTTTCTTT. It translates to CASNRGSQLMYTEAFF. The complete variable domain, with remaining parts taken from reference TRBV19 and TRBJ1-1, reads DGGITQSPKYLFRKEGQNVTLSCEQNLNHDAMYWYRQDPGQGLRLIYYSQIVNDFQKGDIAEGYSVSREKKESFPLTVTSAQKNPTAFYLCASNRGSQLMYTEAFFGQGTRLTVV.

The chain uses TRBV10-3 and TRBJ2-1, with 9 bases identical to TRBD2. This CDR3 is built from 16 residues. In germline, CDR1 is ENHRY, CDR2 SYGVKD. After removal of 6 bases from V and 4 bases from J, the junction contained 10 bases not matched to a gene. In DNA form, the CDR3 reads TGTGCCATCAGCTCCCTGGGTAGCGGGAGTTACAATGAGCAGTTCTTC. It translates to CAISSLGSGSYNEQFF.

CDR3 nucleotides: TGTGCCAGCAGCAGGACAGCGGGGAGCTCCTACGAGCAGTACTTC. Its translation is CASSRTAGSSYEQYF. The chain links TRBV7-6 to TRBJ2-7, with a possible D match to TRBD2 (7 bases). Trimming took off 5 bases at V and 0 bases at J, with 14 bases between the two ends. Germline V gene data show CDR1 as SGHVS and CDR2 as FNYEAQ. This CDR3 spans 15 amino acids.

V and J are TRBV5-1 and TRBJ1-4; D gene ambiguous. The CDR3 is 14 amino acids. Germline V CDR1 and CDR2: SGHRS, YFSETQ. Trimming removed 4 bases at V and 4 bases at J, with 11 bases between. CDR3 DNA: TGCGCCAGCAGCCCAGACGCCTATAATGAAAAACTGTTTTTT. Protein product: CASSPDAYNEKLFF.

This clone was found once. The rearrangement joins TRBV6-6 to TRBJ1-2; D is perhaps TRBD1 (6 bases). Looked up from germline, CDR1 is MNHNY and CDR2 is SVGAGI (reference sequence). The CDR3 length is 13 residues. Trimming took off 5 bases at V and 6 bases at J, with 13 bases between the two ends. CDR3 DNA: TGTGCCAGCAGTCAACAGGGACGGGATGGCTACACCTTC. As protein: CASSQQGRDGYTF.